This T cell receptor beta chain was captured in a study of regulatory T cells in long-lasting Graves disease. A remark on this clonotype: A read error is likely here: a far larger clone is one base away.

Time point given: newly diagnosed GD, antithyroid drugs for less than 3 months. Making the TCR library involved RNA that had been extracted from PBMCs. Arm-PCR with iRepertoire HTBI primers amplified the CDR3 regions for these TCR beta libraries. Each CDR3 protein gets one entry after TCRdb re-called the multiplex PCR reads with MiXCR. The sample has approximately 350,000 distinct CDR3 sequences; 16% are singletons. Germline lookup yields CDR1 SGHRS and CDR2 YFSETQ. This CDR3 contains 16 residues. These data were likewise used in another study, on T cells in Graves' hyperthyroidism and ophthalmopathy. According to that study: TCR CDR3 regions were first amplified by RT-PCR with HTBI primers.

Here the sequenced sample was peripheral blood mononuclear cells (PBMCs), taken at new diagnosis, from a patient treated with antithyroid drugs. The chain carries TRBV5-1 and TRBJ2-1, with 8 bases that match TRBD2. This clonotype was sampled from a man aged 35-49 years with Graves disease. In DNA, the CDR3 is TGTGCCAACAGCTTCGGGGGGGCCGGGACCTACAATGAGCAGTTCTTC. Translated, it gives CANSFGGAGTYNEQFF.